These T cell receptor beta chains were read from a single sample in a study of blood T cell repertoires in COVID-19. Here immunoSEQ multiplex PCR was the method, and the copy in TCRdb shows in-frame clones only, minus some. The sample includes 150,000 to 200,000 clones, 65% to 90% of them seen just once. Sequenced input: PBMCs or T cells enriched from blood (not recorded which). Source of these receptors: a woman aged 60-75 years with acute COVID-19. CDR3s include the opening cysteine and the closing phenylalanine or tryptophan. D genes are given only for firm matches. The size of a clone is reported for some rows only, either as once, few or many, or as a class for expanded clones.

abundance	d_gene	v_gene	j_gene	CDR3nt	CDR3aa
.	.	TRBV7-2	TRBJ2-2	TGTGCCAGCAGCTTATACGGGACACACACCGGGGAGCTGTTTTTT	CASSLYGTHTGELFF
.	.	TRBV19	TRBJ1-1	TGTGCCAGTAGTACAGGGTGGAGCACTGAAGCTTTCTTT	CASSTGWSTEAFF
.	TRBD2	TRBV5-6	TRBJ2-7	TGTGCCAGCAGCTCGGTAGCGGGAGAAGTGTCCTACGAGCAGTACTTC	CASSSVAGEVSYEQYF
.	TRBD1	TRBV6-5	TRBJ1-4	TGTGCCAGCAGACCGGACAGGGTGAGGAATGAAAAACTGTTTTTT	CASRPDRVRNEKLFF
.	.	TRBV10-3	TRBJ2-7	TGTGCCATCAGGGCAGGACAGTCCTCCTACGAGCAGTACTTC	CAIRAGQSSYEQYF
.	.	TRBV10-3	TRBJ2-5	TGTGCCACCAGGCGGGACCAACCCCAAGAGACCCAGTACTTC	CATRRDQPQETQYF
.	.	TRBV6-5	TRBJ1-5	TGTGCCAGCAGTTACTCCCCCGGGAACAATCAGCCCCAGCATTTT	CASSYSPGNNQPQHF
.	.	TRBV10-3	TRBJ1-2	TGTGCCATCAGTCTAGATGCTAACTATGGCTACACCTTC	CAISLDANYGYTF
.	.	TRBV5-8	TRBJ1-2	TGTGCCAGCAGCTTGAAATCCGCTAACTATGGCTACACCTTC	CASSLKSANYGYTF
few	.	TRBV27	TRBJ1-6	TGTGCCAGCAGTTTCATGGTGGCTTCACCCCTCCACTTT	CASSFMVASPLHF
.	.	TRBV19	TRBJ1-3	TGTGCCAGTAGGATCGGGAGGCCGAGCTCTGGAAACACCATATATTTT	CASRIGRPSSGNTIYF
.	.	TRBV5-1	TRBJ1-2	TGCGCCAGCGGAAGGGACAAGCGACACACCTTC	CASGRDKRHTF
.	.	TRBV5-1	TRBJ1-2	TGCGCCAGCAGCTTGGCGGCAGGGGCTAACTATGGCTACACCTTC	CASSLAAGANYGYTF
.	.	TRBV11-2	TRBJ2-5	TGTGCCAGCAGCGTGGCTCCAGGGGGGGAGACCCAGTACTTC	CASSVAPGGETQYF
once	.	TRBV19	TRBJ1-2	TGTGCCAGTACCCTACGAGGTGGCTACACCTTC	CASTLRGGYTF
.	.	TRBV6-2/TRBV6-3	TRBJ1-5	TGTGCCAGCAGTTACTCCCCAGCGGACGCCCCAAATCAGCCCCAGCATTTT	CASSYSPADAPNQPQHF
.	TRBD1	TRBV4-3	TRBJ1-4	TGCGCCAGCAGCCAAACGTCAGGGGGCCAGGAAAAACTGTTTTTT	CASSQTSGGQEKLFF
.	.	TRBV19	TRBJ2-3	TGTGCCAGTAGTATAGATCGGGAGGGGGCCCACAGCACAGATACGCAGTATTTT	CASSIDREGAHSTDTQYF
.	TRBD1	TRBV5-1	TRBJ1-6	TGCGCCAGCAGCCCCTTAGGGGGACAGGGGAATTCACCCCTCCACTTT	CASSPLGGQGNSPLHF
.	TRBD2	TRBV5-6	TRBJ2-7	TGTGCCAGCAGCTTGGCCTGGGCTAGCGGGATGTACGAGCAGTACTTC	CASSLAWASGMYEQYF
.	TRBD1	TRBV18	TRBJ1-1	TGTGCCAGCTCACCACCGGGACAGGCCTTCTACACTGAAGCTTTCTTT	CASSPPGQAFYTEAFF
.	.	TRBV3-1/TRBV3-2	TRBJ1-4	TGTGCCAGCAGCCAAGATTTTCCCCCGCGACAGGCAACTAATGAAAAACTGTTTTTT	CASSQDFPPRQATNEKLFF
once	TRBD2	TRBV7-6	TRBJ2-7	TGTGCCAGCAGCTTGGGTGGTGGCGGGAGCTCGAACGAGCAGTACTTC	CASSLGGGGSSNEQYF
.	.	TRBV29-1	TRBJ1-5	TGCAGCGCCCGGGAAGGAGCCTCGGGCCAGCCCCAGCATTTT	CSAREGASGQPQHF
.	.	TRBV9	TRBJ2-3	TGTGCCAGCAGCGAATTTGGCGGGTTCACAGATACGCAGTATTTT	CASSEFGGFTDTQYF
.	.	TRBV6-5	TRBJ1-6	TGTGCCAGCAGTTACTCGCGGTGGGGGGTTAATTCACCCCTCCACTTT	CASSYSRWGVNSPLHF
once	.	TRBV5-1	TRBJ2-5	TGCGCCAGCAGCTTCAAAGAGACCCAGTACTTC	CASSFKETQYF
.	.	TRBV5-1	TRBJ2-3	TGCGCCAGCACCCTGGATGGGCCAGATACGCAGTATTTT	CASTLDGPDTQYF
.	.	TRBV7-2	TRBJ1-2	TGTGCCAGCAGCTTAACCGGTACCGCCTGGTATGGCTACACCTTC	CASSLTGTAWYGYTF
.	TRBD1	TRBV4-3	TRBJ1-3	TGCGCCAGCAGCCAAGGGACAGGGAGTTCTGGAAACACCATATATTTT	CASSQGTGSSGNTIYF
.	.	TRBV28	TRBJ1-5	TGTGCCAGCAGGCGTAGCAATCAGCCCCAGCATTTT	CASRRSNQPQHF
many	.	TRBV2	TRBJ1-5	TGTGCCAGCAGTCGTCCGCCGGGGCCCCAGCATTTT	CASSRPPGPQHF
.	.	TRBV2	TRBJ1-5	TGTGCCAGCAGTGAGGGAAAGCTCGGATTCCTCGGGGCCCAGCATTTT	CASSEGKLGFLGAQHF
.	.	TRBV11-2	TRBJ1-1	TGTGCCAGCAGCTTAGGGGGGCGGACTGAAGCTTTCTTT	CASSLGGRTEAFF
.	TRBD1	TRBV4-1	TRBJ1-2	TGCGCCAGCAGCCCCGAGGACAGGGGACCCTATGGCTACACCTTC	CASSPEDRGPYGYTF
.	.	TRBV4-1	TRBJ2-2	TGCGCCAGCAAGGTAAACGTCAGGGGCAACACCGGGGAGCTGTTTTTT	CASKVNVRGNTGELFF
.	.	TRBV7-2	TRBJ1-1	TGTGCCAGCAGCTTAGTGGGTCGGCAGACTGGAGGAATGAACACTGAAGCTTTCTTT	CASSLVGRQTGGMNTEAFF
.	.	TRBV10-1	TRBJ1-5	TGCGCCAGCAGCGGGGGATGGGGCCAGCCCCAGCATTTT	CASSGGWGQPQHF
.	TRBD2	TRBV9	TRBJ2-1	TGTGCCAGCAGCGTAGGAGGACTAGCGGGAGTCGATGAGCAGTTCTTC	CASSVGGLAGVDEQFF
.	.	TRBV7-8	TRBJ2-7	TGTGCCAGCAGCTCCCGGACTCCCTACGAGCAGTACTTC	CASSSRTPYEQYF
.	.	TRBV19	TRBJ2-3	TGTGCCAGTAGTATCCGGCGGGCCAAGGCGGATACGCAGTATTTT	CASSIRRAKADTQYF
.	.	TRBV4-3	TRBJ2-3	TGCGCCAGCAGCCCAACTCCAACAGGATTCGCAACAGATACGCAGTATTTT	CASSPTPTGFATDTQYF
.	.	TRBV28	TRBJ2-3	TGTGCCACCAAGACCGGGGATTTGACAGATACGCAGTATTTT	CATKTGDLTDTQYF
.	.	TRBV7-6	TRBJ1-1	TGTGCCAGCAGCTTTACACAGAACACTGAAGCTTTCTTT	CASSFTQNTEAFF
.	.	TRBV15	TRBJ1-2	TGTGCCACCAGCAGAGAAGGGGTAGGGGGCTACACCTTC	CATSREGVGGYTF
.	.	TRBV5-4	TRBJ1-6	TGTGCCAGCAGCCTGGGGGGGCCCCCATTCCACTTT	CASSLGGPPFHF
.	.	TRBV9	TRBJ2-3	TGTGCCAGCAGCGTAGCAGGGGTGATACCAGATACGCAGTATTTT	CASSVAGVIPDTQYF
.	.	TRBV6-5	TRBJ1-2	TGTGCCAGCAGTTTTACAGGGAAATTAAACTATGGCTACACCTTC	CASSFTGKLNYGYTF
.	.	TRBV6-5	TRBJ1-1	TGTGCCAGCAGTAAGAGAGGCCCTGAAGCTTTCTTT	CASSKRGPEAFF
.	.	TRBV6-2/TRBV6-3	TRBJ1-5	TGTGCCAGCAGTTACTCAGGGGCTGGCAATCAGCCCCAGCATTTT	CASSYSGAGNQPQHF
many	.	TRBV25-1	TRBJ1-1	TGTGCCAGCAGTGACCCCCGGGACATCATGAACACTGAAGCTTTCTTT	CASSDPRDIMNTEAFF
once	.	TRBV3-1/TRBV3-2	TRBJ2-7	TGTGCCAGCAGCCAAGTTCCTGCGTCCTACGAGCAGTACTTC	CASSQVPASYEQYF
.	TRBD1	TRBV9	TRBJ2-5	TGTGCCAGCAGCCCTCGTAGACAGGGAGAGACCCAGTACTTC	CASSPRRQGETQYF
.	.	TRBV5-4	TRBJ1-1	TGTGCCAGCAGCTCGCAGGAGAACACTGAAGCTTTCTTT	CASSSQENTEAFF